This T cell receptor beta chain appears in the sequencing data of a study of metastatic and nonmetastatic thyroid tumors. Study background: Comparison of repertoires was carried out across blood and tumor or nodule tissue from malignant and benign thyroid patients.

In the authors' methods: To classify distant metastasis in papillary thyroid cancer, a model was built from CDR3 differences across clinicopathological groups. TCRdb redid the clone calls on the PCR reads using MiXCR. The V and J calls and clone size are TCRdb's, not the authors'. The sample records over 70,000 clones, around 19% being singletons. There were no patients who had received any treatment before thyroid surgery. Comment on this clone: Its antigen is as yet unknown.

Trimming took off 4 bases at V and 15 bases at J, with 19 bases between the two ends. This CDR3 comprises 14 residues. The germline gives CDR1 MDHEN, CDR2 SYDVKM. Findings of the study overall: It was reported that TCR beta diversity was significantly higher in malignant thyroid tumors than benign nodules, in blood and tumor.

The receptor was derived from a female donor with papillary thyroid cancer or a benign thyroid nodule (not recorded which). Some clones in this sample may be carry-over from other donors' samples. The J gene is TRBJ1-6, the V gene TRBV28; no reliable D call. The sample consisted of blood. CDR3: CASSSPRPYSHLHF. The CDR3 DNA follows: TGTGCCAGCAGTTCCCCCAGACCGTACAGTCACCTCCACTTT.